The present TCR beta chain was sequenced within a study of HIV-infected children after antiretroviral therapy interruption. Study-wide points: The Gini coefficient of naive CD4+ repertoires rose, returning to baseline by 3 years. The CD45RA+ naive sort may contain some EMRA or stem memory cells.

There are many counts of this clonotype. Antigen unknown. The CDR3 totals 11 residues. The ends were cut back, 8 bases at V and 12 bases at J, with 14 bases in the middle. The TCR library was built from RNA with a 3' RACE protocol and unique molecular identifiers. Using its own MiXCR run on the 3' RACE reads, TCRdb lists one record per CDR3 protein. Here the sample spans fewer than 20,000 distinct CDR3 sequences, more than 3% being singletons. Described treatment: PENTA 11 planned treatment interruption arm or continuous ART arm. At least 24 weeks of at least three-drug ART, in children 2 to 15 years. Naive CD4+ CD45RA+ CD45RO- T cells were FACS-sorted from thawed PBMCs.

The TCR sequence derives from a child between 2 and 17 years old with HIV. V gene TRBV23-1 combines with J gene TRBJ2-1; D remains ambiguous. TRBV23-1 carries the ORF label, with uncertain function. Sequences were derived from CD45RA+ CD4+ T cells from PBMCs, sampled from a donor given antiretroviral therapy, either interrupted or continuous. Sample subset: naive CD4+ CD45RA+ CD45RO- T cells. CDR3 coding DNA: TGCGCCAGCTGCCCAGGTGCCAGGCAGTTCTTC. Translated: CASCPGARQFF.